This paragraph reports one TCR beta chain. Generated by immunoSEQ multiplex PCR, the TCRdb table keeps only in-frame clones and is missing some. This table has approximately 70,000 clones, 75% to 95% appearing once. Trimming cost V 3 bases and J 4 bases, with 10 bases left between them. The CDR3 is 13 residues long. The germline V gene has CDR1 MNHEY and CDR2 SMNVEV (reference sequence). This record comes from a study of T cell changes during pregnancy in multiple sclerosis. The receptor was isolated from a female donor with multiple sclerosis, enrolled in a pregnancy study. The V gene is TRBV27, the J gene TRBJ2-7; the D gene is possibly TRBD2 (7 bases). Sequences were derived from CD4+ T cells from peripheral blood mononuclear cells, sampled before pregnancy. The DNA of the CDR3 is TGTGCCAGCAGTTTGAGGGGGGGATACGAGCAGTACTTC. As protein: CASSLRGGYEQYF.